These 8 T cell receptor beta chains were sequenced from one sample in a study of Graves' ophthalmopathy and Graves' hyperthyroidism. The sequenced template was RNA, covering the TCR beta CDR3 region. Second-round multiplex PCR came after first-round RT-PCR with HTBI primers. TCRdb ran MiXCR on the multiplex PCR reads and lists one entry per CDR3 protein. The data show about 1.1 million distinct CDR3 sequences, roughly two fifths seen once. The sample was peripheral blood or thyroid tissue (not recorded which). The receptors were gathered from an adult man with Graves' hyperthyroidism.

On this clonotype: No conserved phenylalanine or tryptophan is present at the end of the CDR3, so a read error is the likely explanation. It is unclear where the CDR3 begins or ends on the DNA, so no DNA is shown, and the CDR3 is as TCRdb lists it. CDR3 protein: CASSLLGQGADRAG. The genes are TRBV7-2 and TRBJ2-2; TRBD1, as called in the table, went unchecked against the DNA. The germline CDR1 and CDR2 sequences are SGHTA and FQGNSA. The CDR3 contains 14 residues when both ends are counted.

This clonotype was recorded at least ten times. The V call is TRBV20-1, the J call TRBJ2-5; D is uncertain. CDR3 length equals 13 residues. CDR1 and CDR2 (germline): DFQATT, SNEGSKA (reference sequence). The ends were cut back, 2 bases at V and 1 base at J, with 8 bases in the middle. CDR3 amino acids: CSARSVLQETQYF. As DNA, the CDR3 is TGCAGTGCTAGATCGGTACTCCAAGAGACCCAGTACTTC.

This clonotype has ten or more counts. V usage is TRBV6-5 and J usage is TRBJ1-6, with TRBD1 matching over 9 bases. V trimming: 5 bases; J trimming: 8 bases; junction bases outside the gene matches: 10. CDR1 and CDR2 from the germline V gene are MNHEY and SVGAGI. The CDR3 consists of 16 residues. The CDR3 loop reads CASSGGTGILDSPLHF. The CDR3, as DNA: TGTGCCAGCAGTGGGGGGACAGGGATATTAGATTCACCCCTCCACTTT.

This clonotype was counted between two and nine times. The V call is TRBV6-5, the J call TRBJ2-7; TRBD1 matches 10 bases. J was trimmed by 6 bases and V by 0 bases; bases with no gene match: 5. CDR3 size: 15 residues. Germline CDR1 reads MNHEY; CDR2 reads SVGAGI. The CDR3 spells CASSYSFDRGREQYF. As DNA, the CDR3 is TGTGCCAGCAGTTACTCGTTTGACAGGGGGCGCGAGCAGTACTTC.

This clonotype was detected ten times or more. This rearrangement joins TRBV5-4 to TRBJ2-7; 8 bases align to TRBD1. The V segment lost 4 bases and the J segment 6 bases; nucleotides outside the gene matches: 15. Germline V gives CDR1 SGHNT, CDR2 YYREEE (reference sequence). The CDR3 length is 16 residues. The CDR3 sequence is CASSVVGTGPPSEQYF. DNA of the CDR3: TGTGCCAGCAGCGTAGTTGGGACAGGCCCTCCTTCCGAGCAGTACTTC.

CDR3 coding DNA: TGCAGCGACCTGACAAGGGATAACGAGCAGTACTTC. The encoded protein is CSDLTRDNEQYF. J is TRBJ2-7 and V is TRBV29-1; D remains ambiguous. The CDR3 length is 12 residues. Per germline, CDR1 SQVTM and CDR2 ANQGSEA. The V gene lost 7 bases and the J gene lost 5 bases, with 15 bases spanning the gap.

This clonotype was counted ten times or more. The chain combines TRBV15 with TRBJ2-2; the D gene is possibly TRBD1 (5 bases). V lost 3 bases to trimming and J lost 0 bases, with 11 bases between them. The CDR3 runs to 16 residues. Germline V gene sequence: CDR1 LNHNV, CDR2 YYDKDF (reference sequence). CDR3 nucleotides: TGTGCCACCAGCAGGGACATGGGGTCGAACACCGGGGAGCTGTTTTTT. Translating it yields CATSRDMGSNTGELFF.

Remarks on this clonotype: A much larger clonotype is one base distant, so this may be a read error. CDR3: CANSSQVPMAYEQYF. CDR3 DNA sequence: TGTGCCAACAGCTCACAAGTTCCAATGGCCTACGAGCAGTACTTC. V usage is TRBV7-6 and J usage is TRBJ2-7; D not resolved. The CDR3 extends over 15 amino acids. Germline V gene lookup returns CDR1 SGHVS and CDR2 FNYEAQ.